Listed below are T cell receptor beta chains from one sample, sequenced in a study of shared clonotypes between healthy human individuals. Using immunoSEQ multiplex PCR, the repertoire was profiled, and TCRdb retains in-frame clones only, with some absent. The table lists roughly 1,500,000 clones, approximately 98% of them singletons. Input material: naive CD4+ T cells sorted from blood. Receptor source: a man under 40 in good health. The CDR3 runs from the conserved cysteine through the conserved F or W. The D gene is left open where the match is weak. Clone size is stated in some rows and not others, as once, few, many or a class when expanded.

abundance	v_gene	j_gene	d_gene	CDR3nt	CDR3aa
-	TRBV6-6	TRBJ2-7	TRBD2	TGTGCCAGCAGCATTACACTAGCGGGAGGACAAGAGCAGTACTTC	CASSITLAGGQEQYF
-	TRBV7-2	TRBJ2-3	-	TGTGCCAGCAGCTCGAGACAGCCCGATACGCAGTATTTT	CASSSRQPDTQYF
-	TRBV4-1	TRBJ1-2	-	TGCGCCAGCAGCCAAAACAGGGCCGTGAACTATGGCTACACCTTC	CASSQNRAVNYGYTF
-	TRBV28	TRBJ2-7	-	TGTGCCAGCAGTCTGGTGGGGGCGCGCCTCGAGCAGTACTTC	CASSLVGARLEQYF
-	TRBV5-1	TRBJ1-5	-	TGCGCCAGCAGCTTTTTAGGGGCTAGCAATCAGCCCCAGCATTTT	CASSFLGASNQPQHF
once	TRBV14	TRBJ2-7	TRBD1	TGTGCCAGCAGCCAGTCAGGGGGCTTATCCTACGAGCAGTACTTC	CASSQSGGLSYEQYF
-	TRBV7-8	TRBJ1-5	TRBD1	TGTGCCAGCAGCCCCAGAAGGACAGGGCTGCTGTTGTATTTT	CASSPRRTGLLLYF
-	TRBV19	TRBJ2-2	-	TGTGCCAGTAGTTTTATAGCGAACACCGGGGAGCTGTTTTTT	CASSFIANTGELFF
-	TRBV6-1	TRBJ2-5	-	TGTGCCAGCAGAGAGACAGGATCGGGGCCCCAGTACTTC	CASRETGSGPQYF
-	TRBV1	TRBJ2-7	-	TGCACCAGCAGCCAAGATCACCTGGAGGGTGGGTCCTACGAGCAGTACTTC	CTSSQDHLEGGSYEQYF
-	TRBV28	TRBJ1-5	-	TGTGCCAGCAGCCCAACAGGGATACGAAATCAGCCCCAGCATTTT	CASSPTGIRNQPQHF
-	TRBV28	TRBJ1-1	-	TGTGCCAGCAGTTTCCGTAGGACTGAAGCTTTCTTT	CASSFRRTEAFF
-	TRBV10-3	TRBJ2-7	TRBD1	TGTGCCATCAGTGGGGGACAGTCCGAGCAGTACTTC	CAISGGQSEQYF
-	TRBV7-3	TRBJ2-1	-	TGTGCCAGCAGCTTAGGCAAAGACAATGAGCAGTTCTTC	CASSLGKDNEQFF
-	TRBV27	TRBJ2-3	-	TGTGCCAGCAGGGGGGCGGTGGGCACAGATACGCAGTATTTT	CASRGAVGTDTQYF
-	TRBV15	TRBJ2-1	TRBD1	TGTGCCACCAAAGGGGACAGGTTACAGCGATCCGCCAATGAGCAGTTCTTC	CATKGDRLQRSANEQFF
-	TRBV10-3	TRBJ1-3	TRBD1	TGTGCCATCAGTGACCCGACAGGGGGCTCTGGAAACACCATATATTTT	CAISDPTGGSGNTIYF
-	TRBV7-9	TRBJ2-7	-	TGTGCCAGCAGCTCTTGGGAAGGGAATAGATACGAGCAGTACTTC	CASSSWEGNRYEQYF
-	TRBV18	TRBJ2-7	-	TGTGCCAGCTCACCTTCATTGAGCTCCTACGAGCAGTACTTC	CASSPSLSSYEQYF
-	TRBV5-1	TRBJ2-1	-	TGCGCCAGCAGCTTGGGAGGCCTTCGGCTCTACAATGAGCAGTTCTTC	CASSLGGLRLYNEQFF
-	TRBV9	TRBJ2-1	-	TGTGCCAGCAGCGTCCTGGGGGCGCCAGGAAATGAGCAGTTCTTC	CASSVLGAPGNEQFF
-	TRBV15	TRBJ2-7	-	TGTGCCACCAGCAGAGTTGGAGGGGCCTTGTCCTACGAGCAGTACTTC	CATSRVGGALSYEQYF
-	TRBV2	TRBJ2-2	-	TGTGCCAGCAGAAAGGACAGTCGATATAACACCGGGGAGCTGTTTTTT	CASRKDSRYNTGELFF
-	TRBV11-2	TRBJ2-5	-	TGTGCCAGCAGCTTACTTCGGCAGTCGGCGGAGACCCAGTACTTC	CASSLLRQSAETQYF
-	TRBV5-1	TRBJ1-4	-	TGCGCCAGCAGGATTACAAGGAATCCCCCAGGAAAACTGTTTTTT	CASRITRNPPGKLFF
-	TRBV2	TRBJ2-1	TRBD1	TGTGCCAGCAGTGAGGAGACAGGGGGCAATGAGCAGTTCTTC	CASSEETGGNEQFF
-	TRBV11-2	TRBJ2-7	-	TGTGCCAGCAGCTTAGGGTTGCCCCGCGAGCAGTACTTC	CASSLGLPREQYF
-	TRBV9	TRBJ2-3	-	TGTGCCAGCAGCGCATCGTTGGATACGCAGTATTTT	CASSASLDTQYF
-	TRBV6-4	TRBJ2-7	TRBD1	TGTGCCGCTTCCAGGGGGCTTAGCTACGAGCAGTACTTC	CAASRGLSYEQYF
-	TRBV27	TRBJ2-3	TRBD2	TGTGCCAGCAGTCCTACTAGCGGGAGAGGGGATACGCAGTATTTT	CASSPTSGRGDTQYF
-	TRBV6-5	TRBJ2-6	TRBD2	TGTGCCAGCAGTCGGGGGGGATCTGGGGCCAACGTCCTGACTTTC	CASSRGGSGANVLTF
-	TRBV19	TRBJ1-1	-	TGTGCCAGTAGTACGGACACGAAGAACACTGAAGCTTTCTTT	CASSTDTKNTEAFF
once	TRBV19	TRBJ2-7	TRBD2	TGTGCCAGTAGTATAAAAGTAGCGGGAGACGAGCAGTACTTC	CASSIKVAGDEQYF
-	TRBV7-3	TRBJ2-3	TRBD2	TGTGCCAGCAGCCTGAGACTAGCGGGGTCCACAGATACGCAGTATTTT	CASSLRLAGSTDTQYF
-	TRBV6-6	TRBJ1-2	-	TGTGCCAGCAGAGAACCCCTTCAATATGGCTACACCTTC	CASREPLQYGYTF
-	TRBV29-1	TRBJ1-3	-	TGCAGCGTGGGAGACTCCTCTGGAAACACCATATATTTT	CSVGDSSGNTIYF
-	TRBV15	TRBJ2-7	-	TGTGCCACCAGCAGAGAGGGTAACTACGAGCAGTACTTC	CATSREGNYEQYF
-	TRBV28	TRBJ2-3	-	TGTGCCAGCAGACTACAGCCTAGCACAGATACGCAGTATTTT	CASRLQPSTDTQYF
few	TRBV10-1	TRBJ2-2	-	TGCGCCAGCAAAAGGGACTCGGGGGCCGGGGAGCTGTTTTTT	CASKRDSGAGELFF
-	TRBV5-4	TRBJ2-7	-	TGTGCCAGCAGCTCGCGGGACAACTACGAGCAGTACTTC	CASSSRDNYEQYF
-	TRBV19	TRBJ2-2	-	TGTGCCAGTAGTATAGGAGTCGGTCCGAACACCGGGGAGCTGTTTTTT	CASSIGVGPNTGELFF
-	TRBV5-7	TRBJ2-7	-	TGTGCCAGCAGCGTCCGGGACAAGGAGGTCCCAGAGCAGTACTTC	CASSVRDKEVPEQYF
-	TRBV29-1	TRBJ1-3	-	TGCAGCGTGGCTTCTGGAAACACCATATATTTT	CSVASGNTIYF
-	TRBV5-1	TRBJ2-1	-	TGCGCCAGCAGCTTACCCTCCGGACTACTGTTTGGGAATGAGCAGTTCTTC	CASSLPSGLLFGNEQFF
once	TRBV28	TRBJ1-1	-	TGTGCCAGCAGTTACAGGATGAACACTGAAGCTTTCTTT	CASSYRMNTEAFF
-	TRBV2	TRBJ2-2	-	TGTGCCAGAGCCGGGACGGGGAACACCGGGGAGCTGTTTTTT	CARAGTGNTGELFF
-	TRBV6-5	TRBJ2-7	-	TGTGCCAGCAGTTACTCCCCAGCTGGGATTTCCTACGAGCAGTACTTC	CASSYSPAGISYEQYF
-	TRBV4-1	TRBJ1-4	-	TGCGCCAGCAGCCAGGGCAGGGTAGTTGAAAAACTGTTTTTT	CASSQGRVVEKLFF
-	TRBV5-1	TRBJ2-2	TRBD2	TGCGCCAGCAGCTTGAATCGGGGGGAGCAGTATTACACCGGGGAGCTGTTTTTT	CASSLNRGEQYYTGELFF
once	TRBV6-5	TRBJ1-1	TRBD1	TGTGCCAGCAGTTATATCGTCGCAGGGGGCAACACTGAAGCTTTCTTT	CASSYIVAGGNTEAFF
once	TRBV9	TRBJ2-1	-	TGTGCCAGCAGCGTAGCTACATTGAACGACAATGAGCAGTTCTTC	CASSVATLNDNEQFF
-	TRBV19	TRBJ2-7	-	TGTGCCAGTGAGAGGGGTGGGGGTCTCCACGAGCAGTACTTC	CASERGGGLHEQYF
once	TRBV10-3	TRBJ2-3	TRBD1	TGTGCCATCAGTGAGTCCGGGACAGTCACGGATACGCAGTATTTT	CAISESGTVTDTQYF
-	TRBV18	TRBJ1-1	TRBD1	TGTGCCAGCTCACCCAGGACAGGGGCTGAAGCTTTCTTT	CASSPRTGAEAFF
-	TRBV7-9	TRBJ2-7	TRBD1	TGTGCCAGCAGCTTAGGACAGGGCCAAGCCTACGAGCAGTACTTC	CASSLGQGQAYEQYF